These 4 T cell receptor beta chains came from one sample sequenced in a study of PD-L1 blockade in urothelial cancer. The method was immunoSEQ multiplex PCR; TCRdb's version includes in-frame clones alone and lacks a portion of them. The table has tens of thousands of clones, 88% seen once. The time point is: peripheral blood 6 weeks after treatment start. The sequenced sample was PBMCs, obtained around atezolizumab (anti-PD-L1) treatment. The receptors derive from a man aged 55-75 years with urothelial cancer.

This clone was found a few times. The chain carries TRBV7-2 and TRBJ2-6; TRBD1 matches at 10 bases. Germline V gives CDR1 SGHTA, CDR2 FQGNSA. The ends lost 2 bases at V and 11 bases at J; junction bases unmatched: 6. The CDR3 has 15 residues. Here the CDR3 reads CASSLTGTGVYVLTF. For the CDR3, the DNA is TGTGCCAGCAGCTTAACCGGGACAGGGGTCTACGTCCTGACTTTC. Full variable domain (remainder filled in from reference TRBV7-2 and TRBJ2-6): GAGVSQSPSNKVTEKGKDVELRCDPISGHTALYWYRQSLGQGLEFLIYFQGNSAPDKSGLPSDRFSAERTGGSVSTLTIQRTQQEDSAVYLCASSLTGTGVYVLTFGAGSRLTVL.

The CDR3 coding sequence is TGTGCTAGTGGTAAGGGAGGAGCCCATACGCAGTATTTT. Protein product: CASGKGGAHTQYF. This chain connects TRBV12-5 to TRBJ2-3; TRBD2 might be the D (6 bases). CDR1 and CDR2 (germline): LGHNT, FRNRAP. The CDR3 length is 13 residues. Trimming took 5 bases from V and 7 from J, leaving 13 bases between them.

This chain joins TRBV2 and TRBJ2-7; 12 nucleotides align to TRBD2. Germline loops: CDR1 SNHLY, CDR2 FYNNEI. V lost 9 bases and J lost 5; bases outside the gene matches: 5. This CDR3 spans 13 amino acids. CDR3 DNA sequence: TGTGCCAGTAACCTAGCGGGGGGGCACGAGCAGTACTTC. Translation: CASNLAGGHEQYF.

The chain joins TRBV4-3 to TRBJ2-3, with D maybe TRBD2 (6 bases). V dropped 4 bases and J dropped 4 bases, with 15 bases sitting between them. The germline gives CDR1 LGHNA, CDR2 YSLEER. CDR3 length: 15 residues. CDR3 nucleotide sequence: TGCGCCAGCAGCCCGGGCCAAACGGGGGCAGATACGCAGTATTTT. It is translated as CASSPGQTGADTQYF.